These 23 T cell receptor beta chains were all obtained from the same sample, sequenced in a study of beta chain features in type 1 diabetes. The study reverse transcribed the entire isolated RNA, so it sequenced expressed TCRB transcripts. Data came from immunoSEQ multiplex PCR; TCRdb stores just in-frame clones and leaves some out. The sample comprises about 180,000 clones, approximately 13% of which are singletons, and about 0.66% rests with the top ten. Sequenced: central memory CD4+ T cells from blood. These receptors originate from a woman younger than 35 in good health.

There are a few counts of this clone. The V and J genes are TRBV6-4 and TRBJ1-1; no clear D gene. Germline V gene sequence: CDR1 MRHNA, CDR2 SNTAGT. The ends were cut back, 5 bases at V and 7 bases at J, with 8 bases in the middle. The CDR3 consists of 11 residues. The CDR3 reads CASSSSGEAFF. CDR3 DNA sequence: TGTGCCAGCAGTTCTTCCGGTGAAGCTTTCTTT.

The sample holds a few counts of this clone. The CDR3 nucleotides read TGTGCCTGGAGTGGGGTGGCAGGCCTGAATGAAAAACTGTTTTTT. Translating gives CAWSGVAGLNEKLFF. The V gene is TRBV30, the J gene TRBJ1-4, with D uncertain. Deletions cut 1 base from V and 5 bases from J, with 14 bases between. The CDR3 consists of 15 residues. Germline V lookup: CDR1 GTSNPN, CDR2 SVGIG (reference sequence).

The V and J genes are TRBV11-2 and TRBJ2-7, with D perhaps TRBD2 (6 bases). The CDR3 has 14 amino acids. The ends were cut back, 6 bases at V and 3 bases at J, with 15 bases in the middle. The germline CDR1 and CDR2 sequences are SGHAT and FQNNGV. The CDR3 nucleotides read TGTGCCAGCAGTCGACAGACGGGAGTCTACGAGCAGTACTTC. Its translation is CASSRQTGVYEQYF.

The rearrangement joins TRBV6-6 to TRBJ2-1, with 10 bases lining up with TRBD2. The CDR3 covers 12 residues. The V gene's germline CDR1 is MNHNY and CDR2 SVGAGI (reference sequence). The J segment lost 10 bases and the V segment lost 5 bases, leaving 2 bases of the junction unmatched. The CDR3 here is CASSGSGREQFF. The DNA of the CDR3 is TGTGCCAGCAGTGGTAGCGGGAGGGAGCAGTTCTTC.

The chain joins TRBV7-2 to TRBJ2-7; TRBD2 aligns across 8 bases. V gave up 5 bases and J gave up 3 bases; unmatched junction bases: 6. This CDR3 has 14 residues. Per germline, CDR1 SGHTA and CDR2 FQGNSA. As DNA, the CDR3 is TGTGCCAGCAGCCGGGGGGGGACTGGCTACGAGCAGTACTTC. Translated: CASSRGGTGYEQYF.

This chain connects TRBV7-9 to TRBJ1-1; 7 bases map to TRBD1. After removal of 6 bases from V and 5 bases from J, the junction contained 6 bases not matched to a gene. The CDR3 totals 13 residues. Germline values: CDR1 SEHNR, CDR2 FQNEAQ (reference sequence). CDR3 sequence: CASSRDSSTEAFF. The CDR3 bases are TGTGCCAGCAGTCGGGACAGTTCGACTGAAGCTTTCTTT. Full variable domain (rest looked up from reference TRBV7-9 and TRBJ1-1): DTGVSQNPRHKITKRGQNVTFRCDPISEHNRLYWYRQTLGQGPEFLTYFQNEAQLEKSRLLSDRFSAERPKGSFSTLEIQRTEQGDSAMYLCASSRDSSTEAFFGQGTRLTVV.

This clone was picked up a small number of times. It is likely a read error: a sequence one base away is far more abundant. At the DNA level, this CDR3 is encoded by other sequences in the same sample as well. J is TRBJ2-7 and V is TRBV6-1; 8 bases fit TRBD2. CDR1 MNHNS and CDR2 SASEGT come from the germline V gene. The junction had 5 bases not matched to a gene; V was cut back by 6 bases and J by 4 bases. The CDR3 has 13 amino acids. In DNA, the CDR3 is TGTGCCAGCAGACAGCGGGAGTCTTACGAGCAGTACTTC. It specifies CASRQRESYEQYF.

This clone was counted a few times. This chain links TRBV28 with TRBJ1-1, with TRBD1 matching 8 bases. Germline V gene sequence: CDR1 MDHEN, CDR2 SYDVKM. Trimming cost V 9 bases and J 0 bases; bases outside gene matches: 3. The CDR3 loop spans 13 amino acids. Written as DNA, the CDR3 is TGTGCCAGTGAGACAGGGGTGAACACTGAAGCTTTCTTT. It codes for CASETGVNTEAFF.

The chain links TRBV18 to TRBJ1-1, with TRBD1 identical over 9 bases. The CDR3 length is 14 residues. Germline V gene sequence: CDR1 KGHSH, CDR2 LQKENI. V lost 5 bases, J lost 5 bases, and 6 bases stayed unmatched. CDR3 nucleotides: TGTGCCAGCTCATGGGACAGGGTAGGGACTGAAGCTTTCTTT. Translated, it gives CASSWDRVGTEAFF.

This clone was counted a few times. The gene calls are TRBV29-1 and TRBJ2-3; no clear D gene. The CDR3 is 14 residues long. Trimming took 6 bases from V and 1 from J, leaving 14 bases between them. Germline-derived CDR1 and CDR2 are SQVTM and ANQGSEA. This chain's CDR3 is CSVTYGFGTDTQYF. DNA of the CDR3: TGCAGCGTGACTTACGGTTTCGGCACAGATACGCAGTATTTT.

This clone has a handful of counts. The gene calls are TRBV7-2 and TRBJ2-2; the D gene is possibly TRBD1 (6 bases). Trimming pared 5 bases from V and 6 bases from J, leaving 13 bases between. The V gene's germline CDR1 is SGHTA and CDR2 FQGNSA. The CDR3 contains 14 residues. The CDR3 DNA is TGTGCCAGCAGCCCCTACAGGGCGGCCGGGGAGCTGTTTTTT. This sequence encodes CASSPYRAAGELFF. The complete variable domain, with remaining parts taken from reference TRBV7-2 and TRBJ2-2, reads GAGVSQSPSNKVTEKGKDVELRCDPISGHTALYWYRQSLGQGLEFLIYFQGNSAPDKSGLPSDRFSAERTGGSVSTLTIQRTQQEDSAVYLCASSPYRAAGELFFGEGSRLTVL.

The chain couples TRBV5-1 to TRBJ2-3; D might be TRBD1 (5 bases). The germline V and J ends were trimmed by 0 bases and 5 bases, with 10 bases remaining between them. CDR1 is SGHRS and CDR2 is YFSETQ in the germline V gene. This CDR3 region has 14 residues. The CDR3 spells CASSLAGLGDTQYF. CDR3 nucleotides: TGCGCCAGCAGCTTGGCAGGGTTGGGAGATACGCAGTATTTT.

This clone was detected ten times or more. The chain carries TRBV29-1 and TRBJ1-2; TRBD1 agrees at 8 bases. V was pared by 3 bases and J by 5 bases, with 11 bases of the junction left unmatched. Germline CDR1 is SQVTM and CDR2 is ANQGSEA. The CDR3 consists of 15 residues. In nucleotides, the CDR3 is TGCAGCGTTGATTTCAGGGCAGGGGGCGAATATGGCTACACCTTC. As protein: CSVDFRAGGEYGYTF.

This clone appeared a few times. This chain uses TRBV28 with TRBJ1-1, with D perhaps TRBD1 (5 bases). The CDR3 is made up of 12 amino acids. The V gene's germline CDR1 is MDHEN and CDR2 SYDVKM. V was pared by 1 base and J by 9 bases, with 9 bases between. CDR3 in amino acids: CASSLSAGKAFF. The CDR3 coding sequence is TGTGCCAGCAGTTTATCTGCAGGGAAAGCTTTCTTT.

This clone was seen more than once but under ten times. The genes are TRBV30 and TRBJ1-2, with D possibly TRBD1 on 6 matching bases. Trimming left V 3 bases short and J 2 bases short, with 13 bases between. CDR3 length: 14 amino acids. The germline CDR1 and CDR2 sequences are GTSNPN and SVGIG (reference sequence). The CDR3 region is CAWSLDSSNYGYTF. The DNA of the CDR3 is TGTGCCTGGAGCCTGGACAGTTCAAACTATGGCTACACCTTC.

J is TRBJ1-5 and V is TRBV18; D possibly corresponds to TRBD1 (5 bases). The CDR3 extends over 15 amino acids. The germline V and J ends were trimmed by 2 bases and 4 bases, with 12 bases remaining between them. CDR1 KGHSH and CDR2 LQKENI come from the germline V gene. The CDR3 nucleotides read TGTGCCAGCTCACCATCCGGGGGATTTAATCAGCCCCAGCATTTT. Protein sequence: CASSPSGGFNQPQHF.

This clone was seen a few times. This chain links TRBV28 with TRBJ1-5; D unresolved. The CDR3 covers 12 residues. The V end lost 7 bases, the J end lost 3 bases, and 7 bases lay between the germline ends. Germline CDR1 MDHEN, CDR2 SYDVKM. This chain's CDR3 is CASTRDNQPQHF. The CDR3 DNA reads TGTGCCAGCACAAGAGACAATCAGCCCCAGCATTTT.

The V and J genes are TRBV7-2 and TRBJ1-2; no clear D. The V end lost 4 bases, the J end lost 2 bases, and 14 bases lay between the germline ends. This CDR3 contains 15 residues. CDR1 and CDR2 (germline): SGHTA, FQGNSA. The CDR3 is CASSSTAYTNYGYTF. The CDR3 coding sequence is TGTGCCAGCAGCTCCACAGCTTACACCAACTATGGCTACACCTTC.

This clone was observed a few times. V is TRBV5-1 and J is TRBJ2-7; a weak D match, TRBD1 (7 bases). Germline assignment: CDR1 SGHRS and CDR2 YFSETQ. The CDR3 has 16 amino acids. V lost 0 bases to trimming and J lost 0 bases, with 13 bases between them. The CDR3 nucleotides read TGCGCCAGCAGCTTGGGCGGGACAGCCAACTCCTACGAGCAGTACTTC. This gives the protein CASSLGGTANSYEQYF. The variable domain in full, with the rest retrieved from reference TRBV5-1 and TRBJ2-7, is KAGVTQTPRYLIKTRGQQVTLSCSPISGHRSVSWYQQTPGQGLQFLFEYFSETQRNKGNFPGRFSGRQFSNSRSEMNVSTLELGDSALYLCASSLGGTANSYEQYFGPGTRLTVT.

This clone was observed a handful of times. The V and J genes are TRBV6-1 and TRBJ1-5; 8 bases are a match to TRBD1. Germline V CDR1 and CDR2: MNHNS, SASEGT. The CDR3 has 15 amino acids. V was clipped by 8 bases and J by 2 bases; unmatched bases: 8. CDR3 nucleotide sequence: TGTGCCAGCGAGGCAGGGGGCGGGGGCAATCAGCCCCAGCATTTT. Translation gives CASEAGGGGNQPQHF.

The count of this clone is one. The rearrangement joins TRBV6-6 to TRBJ1-4; 7 positions agree with TRBD1. Trimming removed 7 bases from V and 8 bases from J; junction bases left unmatched: 10. This CDR3 has 14 amino acids. Germline CDR1 and CDR2: MNHNY and SVGAGI (reference sequence). The CDR3 protein is CASIPGGQDEKLFF. In nucleotides, the CDR3 is TGTGCCAGCATCCCCGGCGGACAGGACGAAAAACTGTTTTTT.

This clone was seen a handful of times. V and J are TRBV14 and TRBJ2-2; tentative D call: TRBD2 (5 bases). The CDR3 sequence is 16 residues long. In germline, CDR1 is SGHDN, CDR2 FVKESK. The V and J ends lost 3 bases and 5 bases respectively, with 16 bases between them. CDR3 sequence: CASSQHTGVGTGELFF. The CDR3 DNA sequence: TGTGCCAGCAGCCAGCACACCGGGGTAGGGACCGGGGAGCTGTTTTTT.

This clone was detected a few times. The genes are TRBV6-5 and TRBJ2-1; D unclear. This CDR3 spans 14 amino acids. The germline gives CDR1 MNHEY, CDR2 SVGAGI. Trimming removed 2 bases from V and 7 bases from J, with 12 bases in between. This CDR3 reads CASSYHASGNEQFF. CDR3 sequence (DNA): TGTGCCAGCAGTTACCACGCTAGTGGGAATGAGCAGTTCTTC.